The next 9 T cell receptor beta chains were all read from a single sample in a study of cytomegalovirus exposure and HLA in healthy donors. The PCR made use of 60 Vbeta and 13 Jbeta primers. The protocol was immunoSEQ multiplex PCR, while the TCRdb copy is restricted to in-frame clones and leaves out a portion. The table has 200,000 or so clones, 70% to 85% seen once. Input material: PBMCs. The receptors were gathered from a girl aged 2-10 years in good health and CMV-seronegative.

The chain combines TRBV5-1 with TRBJ2-2, with a possible D match to TRBD1 (6 bases). V lost 4 bases, J lost 2 bases, and 12 bases lay in between. The V gene's germline CDR1 is SGHRS and CDR2 YFSETQ. The CDR3 is made up of 15 amino acids. CDR3 DNA sequence: TGCGCCAGCAGCGTGGGGGCTCAAAACACCGGGGAGCTGTTTTTT. This sequence encodes CASSVGAQNTGELFF.

This chain joins TRBV7-9 and TRBJ2-7; TRBD2 matches at 9 bases. This CDR3 comprises 16 residues. CDR1 is SEHNR, CDR2 FQNEAQ, per germline (reference sequence). Trimming cost V 1 base and J 4 bases; bases outside gene matches: 8. CDR3 residues: CASSLVSGLAGYEQYF. Written as DNA, the CDR3 is TGTGCCAGCAGCTTAGTCTCTGGGCTAGCGGGATACGAGCAGTACTTC.

The chain uses TRBV9 and TRBJ1-3; D unresolved. Germline CDR1 and CDR2: SGDLS and YYNGEE. V lost 4 bases and J 11 bases, leaving 22 bases between the germline ends. The CDR3 totals 15 residues. The CDR3 is CASSSLGQAGSAIYF. The CDR3 DNA is TGTGCCAGCAGCTCCCTTGGGCAGGCGGGTTCGGCCATATATTTT.

This chain connects TRBV2 to TRBJ1-2; 8 bases are a match to TRBD1. Per germline, CDR1 SNHLY and CDR2 FYNNEI. The CDR3 is 11 residues long. V shed 7 bases and J 8 bases; nucleotides not matched to a gene: 3. Here the CDR3 reads CASNRGEGYTF. DNA of the CDR3: TGTGCCAGCAACAGGGGGGAAGGCTACACCTTC.

The gene calls are TRBV11-3 and TRBJ2-3; 8 positions agree with TRBD2. After removal of 5 bases from V and 2 bases from J, the junction contained 6 bases not matched to a gene. From germline, CDR1 is SGHNT and CDR2 YENEEA. The length of the CDR3 is 15 residues. CDR3 nucleotides: TGTGCCAGCAGCAAGCGCGGGGGGCCCACAGATACGCAGTATTTT. Amino acids: CASSKRGGPTDTQYF.

The genes are TRBV4-2 and TRBJ2-1, with D possibly matching TRBD1 (6 bases). The CDR3 consists of 15 residues. Germline V gene sequence: CDR1 LGHNA, CDR2 YNFKEQ. Trimming removed 4 bases at V and 6 bases at J, with 16 bases between. The CDR3 region is CASSLQEEGGNEQFF. The DNA of the CDR3 is TGTGCCAGCAGCCTCCAGGAGGAAGGGGGCAATGAGCAGTTCTTC.

The V call is TRBV5-1, the J call TRBJ1-1, with D perhaps TRBD1 (6 bases). The CDR3 has 16 amino acids. Germline CDR1 SGHRS, CDR2 YFSETQ. Trimming left V 0 bases short and J 4 bases short, with 16 bases between. The CDR3 DNA follows: TGCGCCAGCAGCTTGGTGGGGGGGCGAGGGGGCACTGAAGCTTTCTTT. Its translation is CASSLVGGRGGTEAFF.

This clone appeared a single time. The chain uses TRBV30 and TRBJ2-2; maybe TRBD2 (6 bases). The CDR3 extends over 14 amino acids. The V and J ends lost 4 bases and 11 bases respectively, with 20 bases between them. Germline CDR1 is GTSNPN and CDR2 is SVGIG (reference sequence). In nucleotides, the CDR3 is TGTGCCTGGAAAGCGGCGGGACCCCTTTTAGAGCTGTTTTTT. The encoded protein is CAWKAAGPLLELFF.

This chain links TRBV7-9 with TRBJ1-4; 7 nucleotides line up with TRBD1. The CDR3 consists of 16 residues. V shed 5 bases, J shed 4 bases, and the junction held 10 bases outside the gene matches. Per the germline V gene, CDR1 is SEHNR and CDR2 is FQNEAQ (reference sequence). CDR3 nucleotides: TGTGCCAGCAGCGTAGGCGTGGGACAGATTAATGAAAAACTGTTTTTT. It is translated as CASSVGVGQINEKLFF.